The text below deals with one T cell receptor beta chain. Its matching antigen is unknown. Germline CDR1 SNHLY, CDR2 FYNNEI. The CDR3 sequence is 13 residues long. V dropped 5 bases and J dropped 4 bases, with 9 bases sitting between them. These data are taken from a study of cytomegalovirus exposure and HLA in healthy donors. PCR employed 60 Vbeta and 13 Jbeta primers. Measured with immunoSEQ multiplex PCR; TCRdb has only the in-frame clones, and not every one. The repertoire holds approximately 61,000 clones, roughly 68% seen once, with 3% to 3.5% in the top ten. Notes on the study in general: Presence/absence analyses supposed approximately even sequencing depth among donors.

V usage is TRBV2 and J usage is TRBJ1-5; D remains ambiguous. Sequenced: PBMCs. The receptor's source is a woman aged 45-65 years in good health and CMV-seronegative. This CDR3 reads CASSRDHNQPQHF. The CDR3 DNA is TGTGCCAGCAGTCGGGATCATAATCAGCCCCAGCATTTT.